This T cell receptor beta chain was captured by sequencing in a study of cytomegalovirus exposure and HLA in healthy donors (dated by TCRdb to the late 2010s). Looking at the study overall: An earlier analysis of roughly 500 of the donors reported about 300 Gb of sequence data and 95 million to 120 million unique TCR beta sequences obtained from around 190 million T cells. Roughly 300 gigabases of sequencing data and tens of millions of unique TCR sequences were included in an early release covering about 700 HLA-typed donors. Of the roughly 400 genotyped donors, around 81% fell in the genetic ancestry cluster associated with self-reported Caucasian donors. The study aimed to test whether signatures of past pathogen exposure could be identified by cataloging public T cell receptors. The study profiled the T cell repertoires of under 700 subjects by immunosequencing and related them to cytomegalovirus serostatus. A separate validation cohort of roughly 110 different subjects was used in addition to the 666-subject first cohort. High-throughput TCR immunosequencing, statistical association of individual TCRs with disease status, and machine learning were combined to predict cytomegalovirus infection status. To study patterns of TCR occurrence, a later analysis re-analyzed previously published TCR beta repertoires from 650 to 750 donors and added high-resolution HLA genotyping. Rather than using new phenotypic data, the later analysis identified candidate immune exposures from TCR beta sequences and from how often those sequences occurred across donors. In an earlier analysis of 500 to 650 of the donors, high-throughput TCR beta sequencing was used to judge whether each TCR beta V gene segment behaved as functional or pseudogenic. Alongside the repertoire data, information on donor age, sex, ethnicity and CMV serostatus was compiled. Genome-wide SNP genotypes for about 60% of the roughly 670 donors were used in a later genetic analysis, which treated that subset as a discovery cohort. Every repertoire in the discovery cohort had been generated on one and the same sequencing platform. HLA typing included class I and class II loci at four-digit resolution. Typing coverage differed by locus: A, B, C, DRB1 and DQB1 were typed in about 629-640 donors, DQA1 in 522, DPA1 in nearly 610, and DPB1 in 400 to 480. Because of strong linkage in the cohort, 5 or 6 DR-DQ haplotypes were treated as single units for association and clustering. On average, roughly 200,000 unique TCR beta nucleotide sequences were sequenced per donor among a few hundred genotyped donors of the cohort, with roughly 18% of those sequences being non-productive.

To note about this clone: This clone's antigen is unknown. Base quality data are lacking; no much larger clone is found one base away.

To prepare the library, the immunoSEQ multiplex PCR assay was applied. The multiplex PCR relied on a mix of 60 forward primers for TCR Vbeta segments and 13 reverse primers for TCR Jbeta segments. Amplification of the CDR3 region of rearranged TCR beta genes was performed with a multiplex PCR assay on genomic DNA. On the Illumina HiSeq System, the amplified TCR beta libraries were sequenced as 87-base-pair reads. The original pipeline was this. A later analysis tallied around 87 million unique TCR beta chains across the 666 repertoires, and approximately 12 million of those chains were shared by two or more donors. Raw reads were error-corrected and collapsed into unique sequences by a nearest-neighbor algorithm in which closely related sequences were merged to remove PCR and sequencing errors. To assign V, D and J gene segments, CDR3 sequences were aligned to IMGT reference sequences. Each retained sequence needed at least a six-nucleotide match to both a V gene segment and a J gene segment. A rearrangement counted as productive if the CDR3 had no stop codons and remained in frame with V and J, and every other rearrangement counted as non-productive. Following IMGT convention, CDR3 was defined as the stretch from the second conserved V-encoded cysteine to the conserved J-encoded phenylalanine. In an earlier analysis of approximately 500 of the donors, sequences lacking an unambiguous match to a single V gene segment were excluded. An earlier analysis of roughly 590 of the donors called V segments functional above 56.7% productive rearrangements and segregating when the between-donor standard deviation exceeded 5%. A statistical classification framework was developed to diagnose cytomegalovirus status using the catalog of TCR beta chain sequences. V and J gene assignment, in a later analysis, came from comparing TCR nucleotide sequences with IMGT/GENE-DB human TR gene sequences. In a later analysis, CDR3 sequences and most-parsimonious VDJ recombination scenarios were assigned using the TCRdist pipeline. In a later analysis, each TCR beta chain was defined by its CDR3 amino acid sequence together with its V-gene family, and reads without a unique V-gene family were excluded. A later analysis removed 500 to 650 highly shared, low-generation-probability nucleotide sequences to deal with suspected cross-contamination and a sequencing artifact. In a later analysis, a clonal expansion index for each public chain was calculated from normalized within-repertoire ranks of inferred template counts. Generation probabilities in a later analysis came from a VDJ recombination model fitted to out-of-frame rearrangements, and those results were checked against IGoR. A later analysis scored TCR-TCR, TCR-HLA and TCR-CMV co-occurrence with hypergeometric tests, applying a repertoire-size bias correction to TCR pairs. To estimate false discovery rates, a later analysis permuted the HLA or CMV assignments 20 times. In a later analysis, co-occurring TCRs were grouped with DBSCAN, and TCRdist sequence similarity was added when clustering was performed within HLA-allele-positive subsets. For co-occurrence clustering, repertoires with fewer than 30,000 or more than 120,000 public chains were excluded, along with a handful of repertoires with anomalous nucleotide sharing. The table was pulled from immuneACCESS by TCRdb, which kept in-frame rearrangements only. Such tables lose some clones; where checked, under half of the loss comes from unresolved V genes, and the rest has no known cause. V, J and clone size are taken as reported in that table, and D and trimming were inferred from the DNA itself. Here the sample has around 280,000 clones; around 90% occur a single time. The ten largest clones represent approximately 2.2% of the sample.

V is pared back by 4 bases and J by 2 bases, with 8 bases lying between the germline termini. The CDR3 measures 13 amino acids from cysteine to phenylalanine. Only the CDR3 DNA is retained, 39 bases long and in frame from the first base. The germline V gene (reference sequence) yields SGHAT for CDR1 and FQDESV for CDR2. The cohort comprised 550 to 700 healthy bone marrow donors. At the time of sampling, all cohort members were nominally healthy, though unrecorded immune exposures were likely present. The donor tested CMV seronegative and was one of the 352 seronegative cohort members. A peripheral blood sample was provided by each donor, and peripheral blood mononuclear cells were used for TCR beta sequencing. The Qiagen DNeasy Blood Extraction Kit was used to extract genomic DNA from the blood cell samples. Findings and caveats that apply to the study as a whole: Some IMGT-functional V segments, including TRBV6-2 and TRBV6-3, could not be told apart with the 87-base-pair reads, so those segments were excluded. A further reported finding was that TCR beta sequences accurately predicted the HLA-A and HLA-B alleles for most subjects in the first cohort. The classifier was reported to diagnose cytomegalovirus status with high specificity and sensitivity in both the original and validation cohorts. Roughly uniform sequencing depth across donors was assumed in presence/absence analyses, although this assumption may not hold. Because HLA typing was missing for some donors at each locus, association tests included only the typed subset. Compared with the approximately 670-donor mean, donors in an Asian-associated ancestry cluster had fewer N-insertions in productive TCRs, according to a later genetic analysis. In a later analysis, the rate of TCR association differed among HLA loci, with DRB1 alleles having the most associated TCRs and HLA-C alleles having the fewest. Immune exposure information for the cohort was limited to CMV serostatus. A cluster of highly shared sequence variants was judged likely to represent a technical artifact of the sequencing pipeline. A few of the identified cytomegalovirus-associated TCR beta chains were confirmed in vitro to be specific for cytomegalovirus antigens. When HLA alleles, especially DR and DQ, strongly co-occurred, attributing TCR associations to individual alleles was difficult. Several of the top co-occurrence clusters appeared to be linked to parvovirus B19, influenza, CMV and Epstein-Barr virus, according to a later analysis. In a later analysis, around 17,000 TCR beta sequences were associated with specific HLA alleles at a false discovery rate of 0.05. A later genetic analysis associated a missense DCLRE1C variant with V-gene and J-gene trimming of TCR beta chains, and an independent cohort replicated the association. In an earlier analysis of more than 450 of the donors, most TCR beta V segments were observed in productive rearrangements about 87% or about 30% of the time, broadly matching IMGT annotations. The study gave a list of over 150 TCR beta chains associated with cytomegalovirus. In a later analysis, HLA-associated TCR beta chains were found to be more clonally expanded and to have lower generation probabilities than equally common non-associated chains. Most TCR sequences were observed very rarely across donors, whereas some public TCRs were present in many individuals. In this cohort, only TCR beta chains were sequenced, and detectable features were limited by the absence of alpha or paired-chain data. Because counts were too low, about 15 rarely observed V segments, including chromosome 9 orphons, were left out of the earlier analysis of a few hundred of the donors. Correlated functional status among segregating V segments might be attributable to linkage disequilibrium, but an unknown experimental factor could not be ruled out. According to the authors, the approach could potentially be generalized to other disease states and immunological phenotypes. According to a later analysis, most CMV-associated TCR beta chains appeared to be HLA-restricted, and the HLA associations seemed to be driven largely by CMV exposure.

Sample: PBMCs. The V gene is TRBV11-1 and the J gene is TRBJ1-1, and possibly TRBD1, on 5 matching bases. This receptor was taken from a woman younger than 30 in good health and CMV-seronegative. In nucleotides, the sequence is TGTGCCAGCAGCTCGGACACTAACACTGAAGCTTTCTTT. This encodes CASSSDTNTEAFF.